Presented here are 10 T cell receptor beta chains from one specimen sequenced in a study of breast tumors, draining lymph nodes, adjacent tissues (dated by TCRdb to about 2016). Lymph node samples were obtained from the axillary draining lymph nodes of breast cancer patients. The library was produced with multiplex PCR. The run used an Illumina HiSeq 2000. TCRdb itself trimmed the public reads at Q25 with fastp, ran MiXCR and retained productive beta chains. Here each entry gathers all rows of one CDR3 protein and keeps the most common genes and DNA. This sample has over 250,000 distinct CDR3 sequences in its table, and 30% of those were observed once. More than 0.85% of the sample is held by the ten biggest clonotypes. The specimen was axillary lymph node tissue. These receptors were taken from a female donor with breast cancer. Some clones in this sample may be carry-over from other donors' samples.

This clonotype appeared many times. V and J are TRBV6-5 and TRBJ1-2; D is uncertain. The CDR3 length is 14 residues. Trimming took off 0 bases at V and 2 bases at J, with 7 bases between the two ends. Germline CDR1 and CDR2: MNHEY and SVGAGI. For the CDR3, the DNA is TGTGCCAGCAGTTACTCGTACGGAAACTATGGCTACACCTTC. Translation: CASSYSYGNYGYTF.

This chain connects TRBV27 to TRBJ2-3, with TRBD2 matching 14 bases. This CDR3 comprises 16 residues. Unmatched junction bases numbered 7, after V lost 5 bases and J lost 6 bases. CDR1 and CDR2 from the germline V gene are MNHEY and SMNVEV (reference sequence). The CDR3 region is CASSPGLAGEGDTQYF. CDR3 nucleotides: TGTGCCAGCAGTCCGGGACTAGCGGGAGAGGGGGATACGCAGTATTTT.

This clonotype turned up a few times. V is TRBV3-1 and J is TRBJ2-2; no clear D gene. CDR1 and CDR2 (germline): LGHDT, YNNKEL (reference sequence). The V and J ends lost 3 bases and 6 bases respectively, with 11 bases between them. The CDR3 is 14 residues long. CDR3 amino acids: CASSQLRAAGELFF. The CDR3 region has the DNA TGTGCCAGCAGCCAGTTAAGGGCCGCCGGGGAGCTGTTTTTT. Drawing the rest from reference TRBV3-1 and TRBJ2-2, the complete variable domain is DTAVSQTPKYLVTQMGNDKSIKCEQNLGHDTMYWYKQDSKKFLKIMFSYNNKELIINETVPNRFSPKSPDKAHLNLHINSLELGDSAVYFCASSQLRAAGELFFGEGSRLTVL.

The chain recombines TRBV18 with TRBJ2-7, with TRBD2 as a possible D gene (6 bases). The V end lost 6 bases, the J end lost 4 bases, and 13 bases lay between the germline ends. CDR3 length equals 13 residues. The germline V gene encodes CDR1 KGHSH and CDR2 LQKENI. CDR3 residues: CASSPGGVYEQYF. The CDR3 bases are TGTGCCAGCTCTCCTGGAGGGGTGTACGAGCAGTACTTC.

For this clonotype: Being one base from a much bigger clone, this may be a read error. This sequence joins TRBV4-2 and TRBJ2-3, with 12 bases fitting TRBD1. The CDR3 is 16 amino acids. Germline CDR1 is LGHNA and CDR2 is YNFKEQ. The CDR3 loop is CASSSTGTGGTDTRYF. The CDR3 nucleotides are TGTGCCAGCAGCTCTACCGGGACAGGGGGCACAGATACGCGGTATTTT.

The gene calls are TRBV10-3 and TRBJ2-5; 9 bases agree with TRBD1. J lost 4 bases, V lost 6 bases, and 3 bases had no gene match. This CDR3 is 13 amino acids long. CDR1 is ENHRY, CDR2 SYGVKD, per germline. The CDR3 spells CAIRLTGGETQYF. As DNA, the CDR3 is TGTGCCATCAGATTGACAGGGGGAGAGACCCAGTACTTC.

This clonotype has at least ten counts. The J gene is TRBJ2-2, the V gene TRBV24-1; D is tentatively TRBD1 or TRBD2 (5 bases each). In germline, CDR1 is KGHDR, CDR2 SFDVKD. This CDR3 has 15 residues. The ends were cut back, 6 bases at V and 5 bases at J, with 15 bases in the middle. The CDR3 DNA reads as TGTGCCACCAGTTATGGGGACCCCCGTACCGGGGAGCTGTTTTTT. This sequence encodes CATSYGDPRTGELFF.

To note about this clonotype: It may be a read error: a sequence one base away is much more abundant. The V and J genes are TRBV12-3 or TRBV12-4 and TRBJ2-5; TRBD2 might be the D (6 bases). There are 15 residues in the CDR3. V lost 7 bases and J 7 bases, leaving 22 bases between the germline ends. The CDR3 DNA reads TGTGCCAGCAATTTTGGGACCGGCGTGGGGGGGACCCAGTACTTC. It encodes CASNFGTGVGGTQYF.

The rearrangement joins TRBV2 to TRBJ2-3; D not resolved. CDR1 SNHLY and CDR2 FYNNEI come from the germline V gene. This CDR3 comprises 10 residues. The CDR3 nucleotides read TGTGCTATTAGCACAGATACGCAGTATTTT. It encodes CAISTDTQYF.

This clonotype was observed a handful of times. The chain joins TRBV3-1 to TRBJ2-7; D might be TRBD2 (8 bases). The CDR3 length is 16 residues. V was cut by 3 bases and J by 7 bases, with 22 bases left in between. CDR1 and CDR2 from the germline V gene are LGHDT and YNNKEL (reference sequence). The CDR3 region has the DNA TGTGCCAGCAGCCACAAGGGGGCTGCGGGGGGTTTAGAGCAGTACTTC. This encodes CASSHKGAAGGLEQYF.